The 5 T cell receptor beta chains below were found in one sample sequenced in a study of blood T cell repertoires in COVID-19. Sequenced by immunoSEQ multiplex PCR; TCRdb stores in-frame clones only, minus some. Of roughly 200,000 clones in the sample, around 81% were seen once. Sequences were obtained from peripheral blood. These receptors all come from a woman aged 40-49 years with COVID-19, enrolled during active disease.

The chain employs TRBV15 and TRBJ2-6; a weak D match, TRBD1 (6 bases). Germline V gene data show CDR1 as LNHNV and CDR2 as YYDKDF (reference sequence). V was clipped by 0 bases and J by 0 bases, with 6 bases between them. The CDR3 sequence is 16 residues long. The CDR3: CATSREQGSGANVLTF. The CDR3 DNA sequence: TGTGCCACCAGCAGAGAACAGGGCTCTGGGGCCAACGTCCTGACTTTC.

The chain is built from TRBV5-1 and TRBJ2-1; 8 bases map to TRBD1. Germline trimming cut 4 bases from V and 8 bases from J; bases unmatched to any gene: 11. CDR1 is SGHRS, CDR2 YFSETQ, per germline. This CDR3 is 15 amino acids long. The CDR3 sequence: CASSRGTGTFDEQFF. DNA for the CDR3: TGCGCCAGCAGCCGAGGGACAGGTACTTTCGATGAGCAGTTCTTC.

This clone was seen only a few times. The rearrangement links TRBV5-4 to TRBJ1-1; TRBD1 agrees at 7 bases. CDR1 is SGHNT and CDR2 is YYREEE in the germline V gene (reference sequence). The trim removed 4 bases at V and 2 bases at J, leaving 8 bases unmatched. The length of the CDR3 is 15 residues. The CDR3 DNA sequence: TGTGCCAGCAGCGACCCCGGGACAGTAAACACTGAAGCTTTCTTT. This sequence encodes CASSDPGTVNTEAFF.

The table lists this clone with a count of one. The chain employs TRBV7-8 and TRBJ2-6; D not resolved. The CDR3 loop spans 19 amino acids. The V end was cut by 0 bases, the J end by 0 bases, with 15 bases between. Germline V gives CDR1 SGHVS, CDR2 FQNEAQ. The CDR3 sequence: CASSLAREKLISGANVLTF. CDR3 nucleotides: TGTGCCAGCAGCTTAGCGCGAGAAAAGCTAATCTCTGGGGCCAACGTCCTGACTTTC. Based on the CDR3 plus reference TRBV7-8 and TRBJ2-6, the full variable domain is GAGVSQSPRYKVAKRGQDVALRCDPISGHVSLFWYQQALGQGPEFLTYFQNEAQLDKSGLPSDRFFAERPEGSVSTLKIQRTQQEDSAVYLCASSLAREKLISGANVLTFGAGSRLTVL.

V usage is TRBV19 and J usage is TRBJ2-7, with a tentative D call TRBD1 (9 bases). The V and J ends lost 9 bases and 3 bases respectively, with 18 bases between them. This CDR3 is 14 amino acids long. CDR1 LNHDA and CDR2 SQIVND come from the germline V gene (reference sequence). The CDR3 nucleotides read TGTGCCAGCTCGGGGGGGACAGGGATCTACGAGCAGTACTTC. It translates to CASSGGTGIYEQYF. Together with reference TRBV19 and TRBJ2-7, the CDR3 gives the full variable domain: DGGITQSPKYLFRKEGQNVTLSCEQNLNHDAMYWYRQDPGQGLRLIYYSQIVNDFQKGDIAEGYSVSREKKESFPLTVTSAQKNPTAFYLCASSGGTGIYEQYFGPGTRLTVT.